This TCR beta chain was sequenced for a study of blood T cell repertoires in COVID-19. Looked up from germline, CDR1 is LGHNA and CDR2 is YNFKEQ. CDR3 size: 16 residues. The V end was cut by 0 bases, the J end by 0 bases, with 6 bases between. Some clones are missing from TCRdb's copy, which holds only in-frame ones; the method was immunoSEQ multiplex PCR. Among some 64,000 clones, around 80% were seen once, and the ten largest hold 20%. A few counts support this clone. The chain couples TRBV4-2 to TRBJ2-6; no firm D call. Sequenced sample: peripheral blood. The TCR was taken from an elderly woman with active or convalescent COVID-19. CDR3 DNA sequence: TGTGCCAGCAGCCAAGATTATAACTCTGGGGCCAACGTCCTGACTTTC. Translated, it gives CASSQDYNSGANVLTF.